This TCR beta chain was identified during a study of shared clonotypes between healthy human individuals (dated by TCRdb to the early 2020s). About the study as a whole: The cohort included three men and a couple of women between 18 and 49 years of age. To estimate repertoire size and how much clonotypes are shared between individuals, the study performed deep sequencing of blood TCR repertoires from roughly five healthy adults. Each donor's leukapheresis produced roughly between roughly 0.9 and 9 billion PBMCs. For each donor, CD4 naive and CD4 memory were each given three plates, CD8 naive was given two plates, and CD8 memory was given one plate. Different laboratories and diverse techniques were used to prepare libraries and sequence TCR repertoires, to increase sequencing depth and limit assay-specific biases.

Using the deep immunoSEQ assay, multiplex PCR amplified TCR CDR3 regions from genomic DNA. For each cell subset, the extracted genomic DNA was distributed evenly across all wells of several immunoSEQ 96-well plates, and each plate served as one replicate. For sorted subsets, approximately 190 ng genomic DNA, equal to 30,000 or so T cell genomes, was loaded into each replicate PCR. The purified libraries were quantified using a Qubit 3.0 fluorometer, sized with a Bioanalyzer 2100, and then quantified again using the KAPA Library Quantification kit. Each immunoSEQ 96-well plate was sequenced on its own single-read 150-cycle Illumina NextSeq 550 flow cell. Per the original workflow: Because the immunoSEQ output held only junctional sequences and lacked quality scores, the filtering could not match the filtering applied to full-length reads. To assign V/J genes and CDR3, sequences were annotated using PyIR, a Python wrapper for IgBLAST v1.9, with IMGT germline references. Reads with weak V/J assignments (E-value above 1e-6), missing CDR3, stop codons, out-of-frame junctions, or ambiguous translated residues were removed. V3J clonotypes were defined as sequences sharing the same inferred V gene, J gene, and CDR3 amino acid sequence. To compute the percentage overlap between repertoires, the number of shared unique clonotypes was divided by the size of the smaller repertoire. Repertoire richness was assessed with RTK rarefaction, the Chao1 estimator, and Recon v2.1 estimates of unobserved clonotypes. For all TCRbeta clonotypes obtained by the gDNA method from a few donors, generation probabilities were computed with OLGA. The table was pulled from immuneACCESS by TCRdb, which kept in-frame rearrangements only. Such tables lose some clones; where checked, under half of the loss comes from unresolved V genes, and the rest has no known cause. The V and J calls and clone size come from that table; D and trimming were worked out from the DNA. The sample records about 1.1 million clones, around 78% of which are singletons. In total, the top ten clones hold 0.52% of the sample.

Donors were healthy HIV-negative adults with no recently reported acute infections or vaccinations. All donors were Caucasian adults living in Nashville, Tennessee, USA. CD4+ T cells were enriched by magnetic negative selection; naive cells were then positively selected on CD45RA, and the negative fraction formed the memory subset. Blood was collected by leukapheresis, and PBMCs were isolated by Ficoll-Histopaque density gradient centrifugation and then cryopreserved in liquid nitrogen vapor phase. Purity and quantity of every magnetically sorted T cell population were checked by analytical flow cytometry. Each sorted fraction had its genomic DNA isolated and then quantified by UV absorbance on a Nanodrop 2000c. This clone was detected a few times. Its target antigen remains unknown. Base-call qualities are not available, and no considerably larger clone is one nucleotide away. On the study overall, not on this receptor specifically: Because the study included only a small number of donors, the genetic and exposure-history diversity represented was limited. Higher generation probabilities were observed for clonotypes shared by all four sorted-subset donors than for non-shared clonotypes. Rarefaction of sorted-subset datasets indicated incomplete sequencing despite the large sequencing depth. When a handful of donors were compared, the shared fraction of clonotypes was roughly 5% for naive CD4, less than 4% for naive CD8, more than 2% for memory CD4, and about 0.36% for memory CD8. Naive subsets generally had larger estimated clonotype richness than memory subsets. Only blood was sampled, and tissue TCR repertoires likely differ from those in blood. Pairwise subsampling led to the expectation that sequencing depth would affect the degree of clonotype sharing among donors.

The specimen sequenced was memory CD4+ T cells from PBMCs. The sample's cell subset or site, from its label and the paper: CD45RA-negative fraction. The TCR sequence derives from a man aged 18 to 29 in good health. Some clones in this sample may be carry-over from other donors' samples.

The DNA sequence follows: TGTGCCAGCAGTGATGCGGCAGGAGCGCAGTATTTT. This yields the protein CASSDAAGAQYF. The sequence links TRBV9 to TRBJ2-3; the D gene is not confidently resolved. V was cut back by 5 bases and J by 10 bases, leaving a gap of 14 bases between them. The germline V gene supplies CDR1 SGDLS and CDR2 YYNGEE. The CDR3 holds 12 amino acids from the cysteine to the phenylalanine. Only CDR3 DNA remains: 36 bases, in frame from the first base.